This T cell receptor beta chain is from a study of post-analysis software for immune sequencing data. Looking at the study overall: As for disease course, relapsing-remitting, secondary progressive and progressive-relapsing multiple sclerosis were all included.

Germline CDR1 reads SNHLY; CDR2 reads FYNNEI. The CDR3 is 13 amino acids. Deletions cut 6 bases from V and 2 bases from J, with 11 bases between. Study-level points and caveats: Those samples that were prepared in the same batch co-clustered strongly by F measure. The study found TRBV5-6, TRBV5-1 and TRBV20-1 among about 5 TRBV segments more frequent in patients than controls.

This clonotype has just a few counts. Antigen: not known. Carried by the TCR beta cDNA libraries were unique molecular identifiers. Each sample of roughly 0.95 to 10 million input T cells yielded around 500,000 cDNA molecules, so each molecule approximated one T cell. TCRdb redid the calling of the PCR reads with MiXCR, one entry per CDR3 protein. The sample includes more than 500,000 distinct CDR3 sequences, approximately 31% of them seen just once. The source is a girl aged 2-17 years with multiple sclerosis. The V and J genes are TRBV2 and TRBJ2-7, with a possible D match to TRBD1 (5 bases). Sequencing was performed on blood. CDR3 in DNA: TGTGCCAGCAGCAGGGATATCACCTACGAGCAGTACTTC. This sequence encodes CASSRDITYEQYF.